This TCR beta chain was retrieved from a study of T-cell reconstitution after alpha-beta-depleted transplantation in children. Unique molecular identifiers were used in preparing the TCRbeta library. From the PCR reads, TCRdb called clonotypes with MiXCR, one entry per CDR3 protein. Of roughly 220,000 distinct CDR3 sequences in the sample, 8.4% were seen once. Findings of the study overall: Surviving recipient T cells and thymic progenitors accounted for the high day-60 TCRbeta diversity observed in some patients. T-cell counts and diversity at one year following transplant were attributed mainly to newly produced T cells. Reported findings indicate that, about two months after transplant, alpha-beta T cells came from several hundred expanded clones, which were derived from non-depleted graft cells.

The CDR3 consists of 15 residues. The V gene's germline CDR1 is MNHEY and CDR2 SVGAGI. V lost 0 bases and J lost 1, with 7 bases in between. The sample holds many counts of this clonotype. Its antigen is as yet unknown. The sequence was obtained from a male patient aged 2 to 9 who had a stem cell transplant for acute myeloid leukemia, so the T cells may come from the graft donor. The specimen comprised PBMCs, mostly from graft donor cells, sampled 360 days after TCRalphabeta/CD19-depleted stem cell transplant. V and J are TRBV6-5 and TRBJ1-5; tentatively, D is TRBD1 (6 bases). As DNA, the CDR3 is TGTGCCAGCAGTTACTCGGGGGCAAGCAATCAGCCCCAGCATTTT. Its protein product is CASSYSGASNQPQHF.